Described below is a single T cell receptor (beta chain) sequence and its context. Its target is not known. The record originates from a study of cytomegalovirus exposure and HLA in healthy donors. Background on the study: Assignment to the Caucasian-associated ancestry cluster applied to about 80% of the approximately 380 genotyped donors.

V lost 6 bases and J 7 bases, leaving 15 bases between the germline ends. Germline CDR1 and CDR2: SQVTM and ANQGSEA. The CDR3 contains 12 residues. In the PCR, 60 Vbeta and 13 Jbeta primers were used. TCRdb keeps only in-frame clones here, not all; method: immunoSEQ multiplex PCR. The table has 75,000 to 90,000 clones, around 79% seen once. Findings and caveats of the study: Reportedly, a later analysis found an Asian-associated ancestry cluster had fewer N-insertions than the roughly 630-donor mean.

This sequence joins TRBV29-1 and TRBJ1-1; D ambiguous. The sequenced material came from PBMCs. This receptor was taken from a woman between 40 and 55 years old in good health and CMV-seropositive. The CDR3 bases are TGCAGCGTCCAACCTGGCGGGAATGAAGCTTTCTTT. Its protein is CSVQPGGNEAFF.